Only a few counts were recorded for the clone carrying this TCR beta chain. The target antigen is unknown. The CDR3 runs to 15 residues. Germline CDR1 and CDR2: LGHNA and YSLEER. Deletions cut 2 bases from V and 2 bases from J, with 13 bases between. The sample is drawn from a study of blood T cells in healthy people across ages. Study findings and constraints: Expanded clonotype changes were possibly confounded by unknown donor CMV status. Older age went with lower TCR beta diversity per million T cells, in a roughly linear way.

A sample-barcoded 5' primer and a J-beta primer mix were used in a second PCR of roughly 7 to 12 cycles. TCRdb independently ran MiXCR on the 5' RACE reads; one entry per CDR3 protein. The data contain about 670,000 distinct CDR3 sequences, approximately 40% of them seen just once; the ten biggest clones take up 30%. Peripheral blood samples of 9.5 to 10 milliliters were drawn from each donor. This sequence joins TRBV4-3 and TRBJ2-7; possible D gene TRBD1, 5 bases. The receptor comes from a man of 80 years or more in good health. The specimen was blood. CDR3 sequence (DNA): TGCGCCAGCAGCCAAACCATGACAGCCCCCTACGAGCAGTACTTC. Residues: CASSQTMTAPYEQYF.